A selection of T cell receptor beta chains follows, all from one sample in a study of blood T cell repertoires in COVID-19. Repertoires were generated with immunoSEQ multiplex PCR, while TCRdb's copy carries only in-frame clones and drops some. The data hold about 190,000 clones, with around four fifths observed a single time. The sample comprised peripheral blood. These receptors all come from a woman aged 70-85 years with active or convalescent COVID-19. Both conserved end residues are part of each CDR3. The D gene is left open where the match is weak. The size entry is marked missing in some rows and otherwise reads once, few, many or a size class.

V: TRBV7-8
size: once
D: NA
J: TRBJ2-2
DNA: TGTGCCAGCAGCTTACGGGCCAGGGTTGAATCCGGGGAGCTGTTTTTT
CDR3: CASSLRARVESGELFF

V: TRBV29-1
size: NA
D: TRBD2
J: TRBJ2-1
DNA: TGCAGCGTCGTTACTAGCGGGGCGCAAGGGGGGCAGTTCTTC
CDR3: CSVVTSGAQGGQFF

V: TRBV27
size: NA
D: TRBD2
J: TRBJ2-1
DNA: TGTGCCAGCAGTTTCGACGCGGGAGCAAATGAGCAGTTCTTC
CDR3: CASSFDAGANEQFF

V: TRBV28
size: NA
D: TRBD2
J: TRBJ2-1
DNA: TGTGCCGGCCAGACTAGCGGGCGCAATGAGCAGTTCTTC
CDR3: CAGQTSGRNEQFF

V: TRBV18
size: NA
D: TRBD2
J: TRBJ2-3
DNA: TGTGCCAGCTCATCTATGGGCGGGAGTTCAATAGATACGCAGTATTTT
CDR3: CASSSMGGSSIDTQYF

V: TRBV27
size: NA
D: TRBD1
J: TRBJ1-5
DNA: TGTGCCAGCAGTTTCTTTCGGGACAGGGACAGGCCCCAGCATTTT
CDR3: CASSFFRDRDRPQHF

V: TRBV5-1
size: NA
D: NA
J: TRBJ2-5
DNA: TGCGCCAGCAGCGCAACGCAGGGATGGAAGACCCAGTACTTC
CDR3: CASSATQGWKTQYF

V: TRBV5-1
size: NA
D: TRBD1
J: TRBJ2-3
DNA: TGCGCCAGCAGCTCGCAGGGGGCTAGCACAGATACGCAGTATTTT
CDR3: CASSSQGASTDTQYF

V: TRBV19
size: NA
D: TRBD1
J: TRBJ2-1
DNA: TGTGCCAGTAGTAAGGATGTCCGGGACAGGGGATCCAATGAGCAGTTCTTC
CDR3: CASSKDVRDRGSNEQFF

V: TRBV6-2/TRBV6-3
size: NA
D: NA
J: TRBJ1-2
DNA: TGTGCCAGCAGTGTATCCGGGATTAACTATGGCTACACCTTC
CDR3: CASSVSGINYGYTF

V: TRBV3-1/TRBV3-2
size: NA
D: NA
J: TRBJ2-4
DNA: TGTGCCAGCGGCATGGCGGCGGGGCTGCTGCAAAACATTCAGTACTTC
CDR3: CASGMAAGLLQNIQYF

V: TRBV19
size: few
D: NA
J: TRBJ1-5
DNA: TGTGCCAGTAACGGCAGGGTGGATCTGCAGCCCCAGCATTTT
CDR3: CASNGRVDLQPQHF

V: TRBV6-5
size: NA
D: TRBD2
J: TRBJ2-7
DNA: TGTGCCAGCAGTAAAAGCGGGAGTACCTACGAGCAGTACTTC
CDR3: CASSKSGSTYEQYF

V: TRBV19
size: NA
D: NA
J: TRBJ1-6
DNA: TGTGCCAGCCGGCCAGGGCCCGGGACACCTAATAATTCACCCCTCCACTTT
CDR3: CASRPGPGTPNNSPLHF

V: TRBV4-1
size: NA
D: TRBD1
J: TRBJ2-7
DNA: TGCGCCAGCAAAAAGACAGGGGGCAGGGAGCAGTACTTC
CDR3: CASKKTGGREQYF

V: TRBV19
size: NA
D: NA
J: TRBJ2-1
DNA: TGTGCCAGTAGTATAGTTAGGGGAGGCGCTGAGCAGTTCTTC
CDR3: CASSIVRGGAEQFF